These 3 T cell receptor beta chains were sequenced from one sample in a study of cytomegalovirus exposure and HLA in healthy donors. The PCR made use of 60 Vbeta and 13 Jbeta primers. Clones were read by immunoSEQ multiplex PCR, and TCRdb kept only the in-frame ones, dropping some. This table has about 120,000 clones, 63% appearing once. Sample: PBMCs. The receptors come from a man aged 35 to 55 in good health and CMV-seropositive.

The V call is TRBV28, the J call TRBJ2-7, with 8 bases fitting TRBD1. Germline trimming cut 3 bases from V and 4 bases from J; bases unmatched to any gene: 2. Germline V CDR1 and CDR2: MDHEN, SYDVKM. The CDR3 runs to 13 residues. Here the CDR3 reads CASSLQGAYEQYF. The CDR3 DNA sequence: TGTGCCAGCAGTTTGCAGGGGGCGTACGAGCAGTACTTC.

Only one count was recorded for this clone. This chain joins TRBV5-1 and TRBJ2-3, with 7 bases aligning to TRBD2. Per germline, CDR1 SGHRS and CDR2 YFSETQ. This CDR3 is 15 amino acids long. Losses at the gene ends were 0 bases for V and 1 base for J; bases not matched to a gene: 2. The CDR3 sequence is CASSLGDYGTDTQYF. In DNA form, the CDR3 reads TGCGCCAGCAGCTTGGGGGACTACGGCACAGATACGCAGTATTTT.

This clone was seen a handful of times. This chain connects TRBV4-3 to TRBJ1-1, with TRBD1 matching 10 bases. Germline CDR1 and CDR2: LGHNA and YSLEER. Germline trimming cut 0 bases from V and 2 bases from J; bases unmatched to any gene: 6. This CDR3 region has 17 residues. The CDR3 coding sequence is TGCGCCAGCAGCCAAGACCCCCGGACAGGGGGAAACACTGAAGCTTTCTTT. Protein product: CASSQDPRTGGNTEAFF.